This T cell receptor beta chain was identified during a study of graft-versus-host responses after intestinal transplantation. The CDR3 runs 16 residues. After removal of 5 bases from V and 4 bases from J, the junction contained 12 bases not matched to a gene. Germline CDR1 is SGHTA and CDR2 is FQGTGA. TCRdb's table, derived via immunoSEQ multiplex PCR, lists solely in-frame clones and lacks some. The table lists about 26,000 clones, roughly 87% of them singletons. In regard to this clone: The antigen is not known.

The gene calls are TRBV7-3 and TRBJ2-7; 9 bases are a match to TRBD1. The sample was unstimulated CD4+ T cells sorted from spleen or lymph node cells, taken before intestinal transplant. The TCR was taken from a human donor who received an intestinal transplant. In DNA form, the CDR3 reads TGTGCCAGCAGCGCCTCCTCCGGGACAGGGATTTACGAGCAGTACTTC. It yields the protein CASSASSGTGIYEQYF. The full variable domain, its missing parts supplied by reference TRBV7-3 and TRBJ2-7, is GAGVSQTPSNKVTEKGKYVELRCDPISGHTALYWYRQSLGQGPEFLIYFQGTGAADDSGLPNDRFFAVRPEGSVSTLKIQRTERGDSAVYLCASSASSGTGIYEQYFGPGTRLTVT.